This TCR beta chain was recorded in a study of blood T cell repertoires in COVID-19. This clone was picked up a small number of times. Libraries were prepared by immunoSEQ multiplex PCR; TCRdb keeps only in-frame clonotypes and omits some of them. The table lists about 100,000 clones, around 85% of them singletons. Germline CDR1 and CDR2: SGHRS and YFSETQ. The CDR3 loop spans 15 amino acids. V lost 0 bases and J lost 3, with 12 bases in between. The sequence was obtained from a human donor in a cohort sampled during active COVID-19. Sequenced sample: peripheral blood. This sequence joins TRBV5-1 and TRBJ1-1; D gene uncertain. The CDR3 region has the DNA TGCGCCAGCAGCTTGGTCGCGGGGAGGGACACTGAAGCTTTCTTT. Protein: CASSLVAGRDTEAFF.